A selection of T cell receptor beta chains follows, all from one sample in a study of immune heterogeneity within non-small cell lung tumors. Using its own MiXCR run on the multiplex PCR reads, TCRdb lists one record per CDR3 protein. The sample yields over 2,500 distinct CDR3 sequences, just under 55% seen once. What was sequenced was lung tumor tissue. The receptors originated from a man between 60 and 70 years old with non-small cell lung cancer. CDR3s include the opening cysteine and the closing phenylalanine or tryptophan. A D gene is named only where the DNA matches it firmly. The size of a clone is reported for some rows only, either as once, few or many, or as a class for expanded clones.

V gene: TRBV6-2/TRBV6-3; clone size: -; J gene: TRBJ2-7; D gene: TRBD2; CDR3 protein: CASSPGLAGLGEQYF; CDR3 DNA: TGTGCCAGCAGCCCGGGACTAGCGGGACTTGGGGAGCAGTACTTC
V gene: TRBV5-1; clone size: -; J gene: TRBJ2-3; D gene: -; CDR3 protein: CASSFYLTGTSVPDTQYF; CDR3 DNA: TGCGCCAGCAGCTTTTACCTGACCGGGACATCGGTCCCAGATACGCAGTATTTT
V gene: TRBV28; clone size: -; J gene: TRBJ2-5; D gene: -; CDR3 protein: CASRHQETQYF; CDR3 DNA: TGTGCCAGCAGACACCAAGAGACCCAGTACTTC
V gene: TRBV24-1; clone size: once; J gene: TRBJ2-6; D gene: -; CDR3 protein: CATRGRSEVPLGANVLTF; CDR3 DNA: TGTGCCACCAGGGGACGGTCGGAGGTTCCTCTGGGTGCCAACGTCCTGACTTTC
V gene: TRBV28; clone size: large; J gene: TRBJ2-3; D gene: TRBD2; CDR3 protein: CASSDHTSGRPTDLRDTQYF; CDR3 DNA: TGTGCCAGTAGTGACCACACTAGCGGGAGGCCTACCGACCTCCGGGATACGCAGTATTTT
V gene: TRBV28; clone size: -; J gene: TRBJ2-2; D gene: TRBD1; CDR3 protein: CASSLYPGGGELFF; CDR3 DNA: TGTGCCAGCAGTTTGTACCCAGGGGGCGGGGAGCTGTTTTTT
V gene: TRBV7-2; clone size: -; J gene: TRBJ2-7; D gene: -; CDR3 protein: CASSPWDSETYEQYF; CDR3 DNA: TGTGCCAGCAGCCCCTGGGATAGCGAAACCTACGAGCAGTACTTC
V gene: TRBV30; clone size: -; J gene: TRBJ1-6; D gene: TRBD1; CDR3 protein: CAWSDQGVDSPLHF; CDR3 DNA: TGTGCCTGGAGCGATCAGGGGGTGGATTCACCCCTCCACTTT
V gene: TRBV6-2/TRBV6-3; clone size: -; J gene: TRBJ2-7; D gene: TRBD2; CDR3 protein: CASRPIAGGPPYEQYF; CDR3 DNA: TGTGCCAGCAGACCTATAGCGGGAGGGCCTCCTTACGAGCAGTACTTC
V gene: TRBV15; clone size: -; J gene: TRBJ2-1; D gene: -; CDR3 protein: CATSRERSSYNEQLF; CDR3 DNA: TGTGCCACCAGCAGAGAACGGAGCTCCTACAATGAGCAGCTCTTC
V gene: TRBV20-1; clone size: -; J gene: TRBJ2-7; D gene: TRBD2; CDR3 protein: CSAREGLAGAEQYF; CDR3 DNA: TGCAGTGCTAGAGAGGGACTAGCGGGAGCTGAGCAGTACTTC
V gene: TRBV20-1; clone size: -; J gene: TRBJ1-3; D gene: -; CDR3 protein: CSARPVLSGNTIYF; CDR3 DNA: TGCAGTGCTAGACCAGTCCTCTCTGGAAACACCATATATTTT
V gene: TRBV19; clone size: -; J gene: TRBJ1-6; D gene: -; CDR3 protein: CASTRASSGNSPLHF; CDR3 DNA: TGTGCCAGTACTCGGGCATCCTCCGGCAATTCACCCCTCCACTTT
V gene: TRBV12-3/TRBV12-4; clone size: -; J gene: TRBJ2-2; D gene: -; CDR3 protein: CASSLGLERPNTGELFF; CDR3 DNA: TGTGCCAGCAGTTTGGGGTTGGAGCGACCGAACACCGGGGAGCTGTTTTTT
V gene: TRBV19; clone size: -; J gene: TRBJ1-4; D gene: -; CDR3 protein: CASSIYEGRTNEKLFF; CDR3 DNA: TGTGCCAGTAGTATTTATGAGGGCAGGACTAATGAAAAACTGTTTTTT
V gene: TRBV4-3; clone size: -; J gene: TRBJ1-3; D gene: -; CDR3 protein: CASSLRGAGNTIYF; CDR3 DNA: TGCGCCAGCAGCTTGCGGGGGGCTGGAAACACCATATATTTT
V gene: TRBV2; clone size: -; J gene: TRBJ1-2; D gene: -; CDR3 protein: CASSRAGMGGRNYGYTF; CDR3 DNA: TGTGCCAGCAGTAGGGCGGGAATGGGGGGCCGAAACTATGGCTACACCTTC
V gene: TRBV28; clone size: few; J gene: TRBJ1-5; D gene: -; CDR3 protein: CASSLSSWGDQPQHF; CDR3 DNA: TGTGCCAGCAGTTTATCCTCGTGGGGGGACCAGCCCCAGCATTTT
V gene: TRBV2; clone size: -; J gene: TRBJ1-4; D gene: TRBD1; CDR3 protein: CASSSDRAGREKLFF; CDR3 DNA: TGTGCCAGCAGTTCAGACAGGGCGGGGAGAGAAAAACTGTTTTTT
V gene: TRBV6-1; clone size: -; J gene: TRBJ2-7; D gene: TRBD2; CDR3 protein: CASSHATKQGLAASYRARF; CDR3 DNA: TGTGCCAGCAGCCATGCGACAAAGCAAGGACTAGCGGCCTCCTACCGGGCCCGCTTC
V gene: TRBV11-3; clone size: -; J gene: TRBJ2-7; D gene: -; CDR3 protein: CASSLGPTSEQYF; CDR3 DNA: TGTGCCAGCAGCTTGGGTCCGACCTCCGAGCAGTACTTC
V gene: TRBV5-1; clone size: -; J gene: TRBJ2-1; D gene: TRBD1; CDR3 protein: CASSWDRGPSSYNEQFF; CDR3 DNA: TGCGCCAGCAGCTGGGACAGGGGGCCAAGCTCCTACAATGAGCAGTTCTTC
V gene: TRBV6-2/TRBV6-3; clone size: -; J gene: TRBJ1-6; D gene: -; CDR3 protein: CASSPSQGGSPLHF; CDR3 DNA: TGTGCCAGCAGCCCCTCGCAGGGAGGGTCACCCCTCCACTTT
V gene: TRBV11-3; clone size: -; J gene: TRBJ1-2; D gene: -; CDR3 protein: CASSLTGANYGYTF; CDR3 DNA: TGTGCCAGCAGCCTAACAGGAGCCAACTATGGCTACACCTTC
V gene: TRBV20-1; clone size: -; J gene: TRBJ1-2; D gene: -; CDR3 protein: CSAGGANYGYTF; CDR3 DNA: TGCAGTGCTGGGGGCGCTAACTATGGCTACACCTTC
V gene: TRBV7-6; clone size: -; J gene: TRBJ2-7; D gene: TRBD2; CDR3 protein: CASSFTSGSEQYF; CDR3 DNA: TGTGCCAGCAGCTTTACTAGCGGGAGCGAGCAGTACTTC